This record covers a single TCR beta chain. Its antigen is as yet unknown. This record belongs to a study of T cell repertoires in cytomegalovirus infection. Study details: Researchers turned to recently identified HLA-C-restricted CMV epitopes as well as well-studied HLA-B-restricted ones. Through public TCR beta signatures, both CMV infection and matching HLA type were indicated.

TCRdb re-called the reads with MiXCR, one entry per CDR3 protein. The sample has 640,000 or so distinct CDR3 sequences, roughly 33% seen once; the top ten hold 15% to 20%. Findings of the study overall: Carriers of CMV plus the relevant HLA were identified by cumulative public TCR beta family frequency. Clonotype analysis showed dominance of the ex vivo response by HLA-C-restricted CMV-specific TCR beta clonotypes.

Germline values: CDR1 DFQATT, CDR2 SNEGSKA (reference sequence). V was cut by 0 bases and J by 5 bases, with 13 bases left in between. This CDR3 has 14 amino acids. This clonotype originated in a human donor in good health (CMV status not recorded). Some clones in this sample may be carry-over from other donors' samples. This material consisted of cultured PBMCs, taken from culture after CMV antigen stimulation. The chain joins TRBV20-1 to TRBJ1-1; D remains ambiguous. CDR3 bases: TGCAGTGCTAGAGATCGTAAGGGTTGGACTGAAGCTTTCTTT. It specifies CSARDRKGWTEAFF.